The 31 T cell receptor beta chains in this list originate from one sample, sequenced in a study of PD-1 blockade in classical Hodgkin lymphoma. Time point indicated: newly diagnosed, previously untreated cHL patient sample. Isolation of CD4+ T cells from thawed PBMCs was performed by magnetic negative selection. Clones were read by immunoSEQ multiplex PCR, and TCRdb kept only the in-frame ones, dropping some. The sample includes 20,000 to 25,000 clones, around 90% of them seen just once. Sample: CD4+ T cells from blood. The receptors shown here come from a human donor with classical Hodgkin lymphoma.

This clone was detected once. V and J are TRBV29-1 and TRBJ2-7; D may be TRBD2 (5 bases). V was shortened by 7 bases and J by 4 bases, with 14 bases between the two germline ends. This CDR3 is built from 12 residues. The V gene's germline CDR1 is SQVTM and CDR2 ANQGSEA. The chain's CDR3 is CSATARGYEQYF. Written as DNA, the CDR3 is TGCAGCGCCACCGCTCGGGGATACGAGCAGTACTTC.

The CDR3 DNA reads as TGTGCCAGTAGTATACAAAACCCAGGGTCGGAAGCTTTCTTT. Its translation: CASSIQNPGSEAFF. The chain joins TRBV19 to TRBJ1-1; maybe TRBD1 (5 bases). Germline values: CDR1 LNHDA, CDR2 SQIVND (reference sequence). The CDR3 runs to 14 residues. Trimming removed 2 bases at V and 8 bases at J, with 15 bases between.

The V call is TRBV10-2, the J call TRBJ1-1, with D tentatively TRBD1 (6 bases). CDR1 and CDR2 from the germline V gene are WSHSY and SAAADI. Trimming left V 2 bases short and J 6 bases short, with 10 bases between. CDR3 length: 13 residues. This chain's CDR3 is CASSEGGPAEAFF. The CDR3 bases are TGCGCCAGCAGTGAGGGGGGGCCCGCTGAAGCTTTCTTT.

V usage is TRBV7-2 and J usage is TRBJ1-3; weak D call: TRBD1 (5 bases). Deletions cut 1 base from V and 2 bases from J, with 12 bases between. CDR1 and CDR2 from the germline V gene are SGHTA and FQGNSA. The length of the CDR3 is 16 residues. CDR3 residues: CASSLEPGVAGNTIYF. The CDR3 nucleotides are TGTGCCAGCAGCTTAGAGCCGGGGGTGGCTGGAAACACCATATATTTT.

The rearrangement links TRBV28 to TRBJ1-2; D gene uncertain. Germline values: CDR1 MDHEN, CDR2 SYDVKM. This CDR3 has 17 amino acids. V was clipped by 5 bases and J by 8 bases, with 27 bases between them. The CDR3 DNA follows: TGTGCCAGCAGTCTGGGCGGAGGAGGAGGCCCATCGGGGGGCTACACCTTC. Its translation is CASSLGGGGGPSGGYTF.

The chain combines TRBV6-6 with TRBJ1-6; D call uncertain. Deletions cut 5 bases from V and 14 bases from J, with 16 bases between. This CDR3 is 13 amino acids long. Germline V gene data show CDR1 as MNHNY and CDR2 as SVGAGI (reference sequence). CDR3 loop: CASSNEKPGALHF. DNA for the CDR3: TGTGCCAGCAGTAACGAAAAGCCCGGGGCCCTCCACTTT.

The DNA of the CDR3 is TGCGCCAGCAGCCTGGGACAGAGGGGGTCAGAGACCCAGTACTTC. Amino acid sequence: CASSLGQRGSETQYF. This rearrangement joins TRBV5-1 to TRBJ2-5; 7 nucleotides line up with TRBD1. CDR3 length: 15 amino acids. In germline, CDR1 is SGHRS, CDR2 YFSETQ. V lost 4 bases and J lost 4; bases outside the gene matches: 10.

This chain uses TRBV23-1 with TRBJ2-7, with unresolved D. TRBV23-1 is reported as an ORF; its role is uncertain. The V end was cut by 2 bases, the J end by 0 bases, with 11 bases between. The CDR3 length is 15 residues. The CDR3 here is CASSQVQRYSYEQYF. Here the CDR3 DNA reads TGCGCCAGCAGTCAAGTTCAGAGATACTCCTACGAGCAGTACTTC.

The J gene is TRBJ1-2, the V gene TRBV5-8; 9 bases agree with TRBD1. CDR3 length equals 15 residues. With 1 base clipped from V and 4 bases from J, the junction kept 5 bases outside the gene matches. Germline V gives CDR1 SGHTS, CDR2 YDEGEE. As DNA, the CDR3 is TGTGCCAGCAGCTTGCAAAAGACAGGGGGCTATGGCTACACCTTC. This gives the protein CASSLQKTGGYGYTF.

The genes are TRBV28 and TRBJ2-7; possible D gene TRBD1, 5 bases. CDR3 length: 14 amino acids. V lost 5 bases and J lost 4, with 15 bases in between. Per the germline V gene, CDR1 is MDHEN and CDR2 is SYDVKM. The CDR3 reads CASSLAGNSYEQYF. For the CDR3, the DNA is TGTGCCAGCAGTCTTGCAGGGAATTCGTACGAGCAGTACTTC.

The chain has TRBV5-4 and TRBJ2-1, with unresolved D. Germline-derived CDR1 and CDR2 are SGHNT and YYREEE (reference sequence). The CDR3 sequence is 14 residues long. The V and J ends lost 0 bases and 5 bases respectively, with 9 bases between them. In DNA form, the CDR3 reads TGTGCCAGCAGCTTGGTGTCCTGGGACAATGAGCAGTTCTTC. Its translation is CASSLVSWDNEQFF.

The chain couples TRBV4-3 to TRBJ1-3, with D unclear. The CDR3 covers 18 residues. The ends were cut back, 0 bases at V and 0 bases at J, with 15 bases in the middle. The V gene's germline CDR1 is LGHNA and CDR2 YSLEER. The CDR3 loop reads CASSQDEVPLYSGNTIYF. The DNA for the CDR3 is TGCGCCAGCAGCCAAGATGAAGTTCCGCTCTACTCTGGAAACACCATATATTTT.

The gene calls are TRBV11-2 and TRBJ2-1, with 9 bases identical to TRBD2. The CDR3 covers 19 residues. V shed 0 bases, J shed 3 bases, and the junction held 12 bases outside the gene matches. Germline CDR1 and CDR2: SGHAT and FQNNGV. This chain's CDR3 is CASSLDRIPGLADYNEQFF. CDR3 bases: TGTGCCAGCAGCTTAGATAGGATTCCGGGACTAGCTGACTACAATGAGCAGTTCTTC.

The chain has TRBV18 and TRBJ2-7, with a possible D match to TRBD2 (5 bases). Germline V gene sequence: CDR1 KGHSH, CDR2 LQKENI. V shed 6 bases and J shed 4 bases, with 16 bases lying between them. This CDR3 contains 14 residues. Written as DNA, the CDR3 is TGTGCCAGCTCCCCGGGAATTGGGCCTTACGAGCAGTACTTC. It specifies CASSPGIGPYEQYF.

CDR3 sequence reads: CASSLAGRAHDTQYF. The CDR3 coding sequence is TGTGCCAGCAGCTTAGCGGGGCGGGCCCACGATACGCAGTATTTT. The chain has TRBV7-2 and TRBJ2-3; tentatively, D is TRBD1 or TRBD2 (5 bases each). V lost 0 bases to trimming and J lost 6 bases, with 13 bases between them. The germline V gene encodes CDR1 SGHTA and CDR2 FQGNSA. The CDR3 totals 15 residues.

The V call is TRBV25-1, the J call TRBJ2-1; D is possibly TRBD2 (6 bases). The CDR3 has 15 amino acids. The V end was cut by 6 bases, the J end by 0 bases, with 12 bases between. CDR1 and CDR2 from the germline V gene are MGHDK and SYGVNS. The CDR3 sequence: CASSIGGNSYNEQFF. The CDR3, as DNA: TGTGCCAGCAGCATCGGGGGTAACTCCTACAATGAGCAGTTCTTC.

This chain uses TRBV28 with TRBJ2-3; unclear D gene. Germline V CDR1 and CDR2: MDHEN, SYDVKM. The V gene lost 6 bases and the J gene lost 3 bases, with 13 bases spanning the gap. The CDR3 is 14 amino acids. As DNA, the CDR3 is TGTGCCAGCAGAAAAGTGTTTGGAACAGATACGCAGTATTTT. Amino acid sequence: CASRKVFGTDTQYF.

This sequence joins TRBV5-6 and TRBJ1-2; D possibly corresponds to TRBD1 (5 bases). Trimming cost V 3 bases and J 1 base, with 10 bases left between them. The CDR3 length is 14 residues. CDR1 SGHDT and CDR2 YYEEEE come from the germline V gene. CDR3 sequence (DNA): TGTGCCAGCAGCTCGGGGCCCTTTAACTATGGCTACACCTTC. It specifies CASSSGPFNYGYTF. Full variable domain (remainder filled in from reference TRBV5-6 and TRBJ1-2): DAGVTQSPTHLIKTRGQQVTLRCSPKSGHDTVSWYQQALGQGPQFIFQYYEEEERQRGNFPDRFSGHQFPNYSSELNVNALLLGDSALYLCASSSGPFNYGYTFGSGTRLTVV.

The chain couples TRBV19 to TRBJ1-4; D is undetermined. Between the trimmed V and J ends, which lost 7 bases and 4 bases, there was a span of 16 bases. Germline V gene data show CDR1 as LNHDA and CDR2 as SQIVND (reference sequence). The CDR3 spans 15 residues. The CDR3 nucleotides read TGTGCCAGTAAAAAGTCAAGTGGGGATAATGAAAAACTGTTTTTT. It translates to CASKKSSGDNEKLFF.

J is TRBJ2-5 and V is TRBV13, with D possibly TRBD2 on 6 matching bases. The germline V gene encodes CDR1 PRHDT and CDR2 FYEKMQ (reference sequence). Trimming cost V 1 base and J 5 bases, with 17 bases left between them. The CDR3 is 16 residues long. The CDR3 is CASSLEGVSAGETQYF. CDR3 sequence (DNA): TGTGCCAGCAGCTTAGAGGGTGTATCGGCGGGGGAGACCCAGTACTTC.

The chain has TRBV27 and TRBJ2-7; D is perhaps TRBD1 or TRBD2 (6 bases each). V gave up 6 bases and J gave up 4 bases, with 16 bases separating them. Germline V gene lookup returns CDR1 MNHEY and CDR2 SMNVEV (reference sequence). The CDR3 has 14 amino acids. CDR3 in amino acids: CASSLGGPEYEQYF. The CDR3 nucleotides read TGTGCCAGCAGCCTAGGGGGGCCCGAATACGAGCAGTACTTC.

This chain connects TRBV19 to TRBJ2-5; D unresolved. From germline, CDR1 is LNHDA and CDR2 SQIVND (reference sequence). The CDR3 has 13 amino acids. Trimming cost V 7 bases and J 0 bases, with 9 bases left between them. CDR3 amino acids: CASKPSYQETQYF. The CDR3 nucleotides are TGTGCCAGTAAACCTTCGTACCAAGAGACCCAGTACTTC. The variable domain in full, completed from reference TRBV19 and TRBJ2-5, reads DGGITQSPKYLFRKEGQNVTLSCEQNLNHDAMYWYRQDPGQGLRLIYYSQIVNDFQKGDIAEGYSVSREKKESFPLTVTSAQKNPTAFYLCASKPSYQETQYFGPGTRLLVL.

The rearrangement uses TRBV12-5 and TRBJ1-5; TRBD1 is a possible D gene (5 bases). The CDR3 extends over 13 amino acids. Trimming shortened V by 9 bases and J by 2 bases, and 11 bases separated the two germline ends. Per germline, CDR1 LGHNT and CDR2 FRNRAP. CDR3 nucleotide sequence: TGTGCTAGCCTCCGGGACGGCAATCAGCCCCAGCATTTT. As protein: CASLRDGNQPQHF.

The V call is TRBV2, the J call TRBJ2-7; maybe TRBD1 (5 bases). V shed 8 bases and J shed 6 bases, with 11 bases lying between them. Per the germline V gene, CDR1 is SNHLY and CDR2 is FYNNEI. The CDR3 has 11 amino acids. CDR3 sequence: CASRQLAEQYF. In nucleotides, the CDR3 is TGTGCCAGCCGACAGTTAGCCGAGCAGTACTTC.

The chain uses TRBV4-3 and TRBJ2-7; D is uncertain. CDR1 LGHNA and CDR2 YSLEER come from the germline V gene. This CDR3 is 13 amino acids long. Trimming removed 0 bases from V and 7 bases from J, with 10 bases in between. CDR3 residues: CASSQDLTLEQYF. In DNA form, the CDR3 reads TGCGCCAGCAGCCAAGATCTGACATTAGAGCAGTACTTC.

The V and J genes are TRBV11-2 and TRBJ2-7, with 14 positions matching TRBD2. The CDR3 is made up of 18 amino acids. Germline CDR1 is SGHAT and CDR2 is FQNNGV. The J segment lost 2 bases and the V segment lost 4 bases, leaving 10 bases of the junction unmatched. CDR3 bases: TGTGCCAGCAGCTCCGGGACTAGCGGGGGCACAATCACCTACGAGCAGTACTTC. This translates into CASSSGTSGGTITYEQYF.

This clone was observed once. The chain employs TRBV5-1 and TRBJ2-7, with 7 bases lining up with TRBD1. Germline CDR1 SGHRS, CDR2 YFSETQ. This CDR3 comprises 16 residues. Losses at the gene ends were 2 bases for V and 0 bases for J; bases not matched to a gene: 8. The CDR3 region has the DNA TGCGCCAGCAGCTTAAGGACAGGTTTGAGCTCCTACGAGCAGTACTTC. This translates into CASSLRTGLSSYEQYF.

With regard to this clone: Other DNA sequences within the sample encode an identical CDR3. The V and J genes are TRBV13 and TRBJ2-5, with D tentatively TRBD1 or TRBD2 (5 bases each). Trimming shortened V by 5 bases and J by 5 bases, and 18 bases separated the two germline ends. CDR1 and CDR2 from the germline V gene are PRHDT and FYEKMQ (reference sequence). CDR3 length: 15 amino acids. CDR3 nucleotide sequence: TGTGCCAGCAGCCCCCGTCCAGGGAGAGGGGAGACCCAGTACTTC. Translated: CASSPRPGRGETQYF.

The gene calls are TRBV10-3 and TRBJ2-7; 11 bases are a match to TRBD1. CDR1 and CDR2 from the germline V gene are ENHRY and SYGVKD. CDR3 size: 14 residues. V trimming: 5 bases; J trimming: 5 bases; junction bases outside the gene matches: 5. CDR3 nucleotides: TGTGCCATCAGTTTGGACAGGGGGCAGGACGAGCAGTACTTC. It yields the protein CAISLDRGQDEQYF.

The gene calls are TRBV4-3 and TRBJ2-5; 9 bases are a match to TRBD2. After removal of 4 bases from V and 5 bases from J, the junction contained 8 bases not matched to a gene. Germline lookup yields CDR1 LGHNA and CDR2 YSLEER. The CDR3 consists of 15 residues. The CDR3 spells CASSLQAGGGETQYF. The CDR3 DNA sequence: TGCGCCAGCAGCCTCCAAGCGGGGGGAGGGGAGACCCAGTACTTC.

This clone was picked up one time. This chain joins TRBV2 and TRBJ2-7, with D perhaps being TRBD1 or TRBD2 (5 bases each). This CDR3 is 13 amino acids long. CDR1 and CDR2 from the germline V gene are SNHLY and FYNNEI. The ends were cut back, 7 bases at V and 2 bases at J, with 12 bases in the middle. CDR3 amino acids: CASIRDDTYEQYF. In DNA, the CDR3 is TGTGCCAGCATCCGGGACGATACCTACGAGCAGTACTTC. Together with reference TRBV2 and TRBJ2-7, the CDR3 gives the full variable domain: EPEVTQTPSHQVTQMGQEVILRCVPISNHLYFYWYRQILGQKVEFLVSFYNNEISEKSEIFDDQFSVERPDGSNFTLKIRSTKLEDSAMYFCASIRDDTYEQYFGPGTRLTVT.